The next 4 T cell receptor beta chains were all read from a single sample in a study of CD8+CD57+ T cells in acquired aplastic anemia. Genomic DNA was employed as the template in profiling TCR beta VDJ and CDR3. TCRdb re-called the reads with MiXCR, one entry per CDR3 protein. Counted here are 150,000 to 200,000 distinct CDR3 sequences, 45% to 55% occurring once; the ten biggest clones make up about 3%. By flow cytometry, patients selected for sequencing had shown an expansion of CD8+CD57+ cells. Specimen: sorted CD4+, CD8+, or CD8+CD57+ T cells (not recorded which) from PBMCs. These receptors all come from a human donor with aplastic anemia.

This rearrangement joins TRBV10-3 to TRBJ2-1; D is unclear. V was cut by 0 bases and J by 4 bases, with 7 bases left in between. This CDR3 spans 14 amino acids. Germline-derived CDR1 and CDR2 are ENHRY and SYGVKD. The CDR3 nucleotides are TGTGCCATCAGTGAGTCTGGACCTTACAATGAGCAGTTCTTC. Translation: CAISESGPYNEQFF.

The chain couples TRBV2 to TRBJ2-3; 7 nucleotides match TRBD1. The germline V gene has CDR1 SNHLY and CDR2 FYNNEI. The CDR3 length is 15 residues. J was trimmed by 0 bases and V by 5 bases; bases with no gene match: 5. CDR3 sequence (DNA): TGTGCCAGCAGTCCCGGGACAGTTAGCACAGATACGCAGTATTTT. Translated: CASSPGTVSTDTQYF.

The rearrangement joins TRBV20-1 to TRBJ1-5; TRBD1 matches 8 bases. Germline CDR1 is DFQATT and CDR2 is SNEGSKA (reference sequence). V lost 3 bases and J lost 6; bases outside the gene matches: 7. There are 14 residues in the CDR3. CDR3 protein: CSASLGQEAQPQHF. The CDR3 bases are TGCAGTGCTAGTCTGGGACAGGAGGCTCAGCCCCAGCATTTT.

The rearrangement uses TRBV6-1 and TRBJ1-2; 8 nucleotides agree with TRBD1. The CDR3 covers 14 residues. Germline V CDR1 and CDR2: MNHNS, SASEGT. V trimming: 5 bases; J trimming: 4 bases; junction bases outside the gene matches: 6. Here the CDR3 reads CASSKDREGYGYTF. CDR3 coding DNA: TGTGCCAGCAGTAAGGACAGGGAGGGCTATGGCTACACCTTC.